The 2 T cell receptor beta chains presented below share a single source sample, sequenced in a study of CD8+CD57+ T cells in acquired aplastic anemia. Genomic DNA acted as the template from which TCR beta VDJ combination and CDR3 sequence profiling were carried out. TCRdb re-called the reads through MiXCR, storing one row per CDR3 protein. Found here are hundreds of thousands of distinct CDR3 sequences, roughly 82% of them singletons; the top ten hold 40% to 55%. In patients chosen for sequencing, flow cytometry had shown CD8+CD57+ cell expansion. Sequences were obtained from sorted CD4+, CD8+, or CD8+CD57+ T cells (not recorded which) from PBMCs. The receptors shown here come from a human donor with aplastic anemia.

To note about this clonotype: The missing conserved phenylalanine or tryptophan at the end of this CDR3 makes a read error likely. The DNA is omitted, as the CDR3 cannot be located on it reliably, and the CDR3 follows TCRdb's listing. V and J are TRBV2 and TRBJ2-1; TRBD2 is the table's D call, not checked against the DNA. The CDR3 sequence runs 16 residues, both termini included. CDR1 is SNHLY and CDR2 is FYNNEI in the germline V gene. This CDR3 reads CASSQASGKSVVRASY.

As concerns this clonotype: A junction boundary mismatches the germline segment, possibly from a read error. The chain links TRBV7-9 to TRBJ2-5; TRBD2 matches at 7 bases. The length of the CDR3 is 14 residues. Per the germline V gene, CDR1 is SEHNR and CDR2 is FQNEAQ (reference sequence). The CDR3 DNA is TGTGCCAGCAGCAGAGAAAGAGGGCGGGGGACCCATTACTTC. This translates into CASSRERGRGTHYF.